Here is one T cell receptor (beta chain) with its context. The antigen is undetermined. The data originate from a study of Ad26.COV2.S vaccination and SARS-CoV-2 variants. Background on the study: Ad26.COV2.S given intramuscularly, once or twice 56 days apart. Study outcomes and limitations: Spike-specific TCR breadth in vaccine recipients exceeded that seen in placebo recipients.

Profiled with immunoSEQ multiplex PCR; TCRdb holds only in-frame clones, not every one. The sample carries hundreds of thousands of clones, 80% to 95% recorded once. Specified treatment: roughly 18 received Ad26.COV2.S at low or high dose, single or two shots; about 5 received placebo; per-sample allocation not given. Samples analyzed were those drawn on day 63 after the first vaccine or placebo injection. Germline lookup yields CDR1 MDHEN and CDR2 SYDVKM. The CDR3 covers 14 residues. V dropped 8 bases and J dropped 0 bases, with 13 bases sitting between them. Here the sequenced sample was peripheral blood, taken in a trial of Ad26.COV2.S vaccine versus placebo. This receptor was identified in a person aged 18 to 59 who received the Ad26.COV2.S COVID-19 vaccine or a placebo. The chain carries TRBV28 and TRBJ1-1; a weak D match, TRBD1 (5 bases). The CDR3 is CASWQGPLNTEAFF. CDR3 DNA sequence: TGTGCCAGCTGGCAGGGTCCCCTGAACACTGAAGCTTTCTTT.